A single sample is the source of the 8 T cell receptor beta chains below, sequenced in a study of T cell responses to AZD1222 COVID-19 vaccine. The assay was immunoSEQ multiplex PCR, and TCRdb's table has in-frame clones only and misses some. The data hold more than 85,000 clones, with about 90% observed a single time. The sequences come from peripheral blood, collected on day 0 of AZD1222 vaccination. Receptor source: an adult in good health.

J is TRBJ1-6 and V is TRBV7-2, with 10 nucleotides matching TRBD1. With V trimmed by 5 bases and J by 7 bases, 8 bases remained unmatched. CDR1 SGHTA and CDR2 FQGNSA come from the germline V gene. CDR3 length: 16 amino acids. CDR3 loop: CASSQLPGQGNSPLHF. The CDR3 DNA reads TGTGCCAGCAGCCAACTCCCGGGACAGGGGAATTCACCCCTCCACTTT.

The rearrangement links TRBV29-1 to TRBJ1-4; D possibly corresponds to TRBD1 (6 bases). Germline values: CDR1 SQVTM, CDR2 ANQGSEA. The CDR3 sequence is 14 residues long. The V and J ends lost 7 bases and 4 bases respectively, with 16 bases between them. The CDR3 coding sequence is TGCAGCGCCGCGACAGGTGTGGGTAATGAAAAACTGTTTTTT. This sequence encodes CSAATGVGNEKLFF.

The chain carries TRBV11-2 and TRBJ2-3; D is uncertain. The V end was cut by 1 base, the J end by 0 bases, with 8 bases between. Germline CDR1 is SGHAT and CDR2 is FQNNGV. The CDR3 extends over 15 amino acids. The CDR3 loop reads CASSLAVISTDTQYF. DNA of the CDR3: TGTGCCAGCAGCTTAGCGGTCATTAGCACAGATACGCAGTATTTT.

The V gene is TRBV10-3, the J gene TRBJ2-5; 9 bases align to TRBD2. The CDR3 is 12 residues long. Germline V gene lookup returns CDR1 ENHRY and CDR2 SYGVKD. Trimming at V came to 6 bases and at J to 5 bases, leaving 1 base not matched to a gene. The CDR3 DNA sequence: TGTGCCATCAGCCTAGCGGGGGAGACCCAGTACTTC. Translating it yields CAISLAGETQYF.

The chain has TRBV11-2 and TRBJ2-3, with D unresolved. The CDR3 length is 15 residues. CDR1 SGHAT and CDR2 FQNNGV come from the germline V gene. With 2 bases removed from V and 1 base from J, the gap between germline ends came to 10 bases. This CDR3 reads CASSLRVLGTDTQYF. Here the CDR3 DNA reads TGTGCCAGCAGCTTAAGGGTACTTGGCACAGATACGCAGTATTTT.

The rearrangement uses TRBV9 and TRBJ1-4; the D gene is possibly TRBD1 (5 bases). Germline V CDR1 and CDR2: SGDLS, YYNGEE. The V gene lost 4 bases and the J gene lost 8 bases, with 24 bases spanning the gap. This CDR3 is 17 amino acids long. The CDR3 sequence is CASSPRGREGVGEKLFF. In DNA, the CDR3 is TGTGCCAGCAGCCCCCGGGGCCGGGAGGGAGTAGGGGAAAAACTGTTTTTT. The full variable domain, in which reference TRBV9 and TRBJ1-4 provide the parts outside the CDR3, is DSGVTQTPKHLITATGQRVTLRCSPRSGDLSVYWYQQSLDQGLQFLIQYYNGEERAKGNILERFSAQQFPDLHSELNLSSLELGDSALYFCASSPRGREGVGEKLFFGSGTQLSVL.

This clone was found once. The genes are TRBV6-7 and TRBJ2-7; 10 bases match TRBD2. TRBV6-7 is labeled an ORF, and its function is uncertain. Trimming at V came to 2 bases and at J to 3 bases, leaving 7 bases not matched to a gene. This CDR3 contains 16 residues. The CDR3 nucleotides read TGTGCCAGCAGTTACCTTACTAGCGGGACGAGCTACGAGCAGTACTTC. Translated: CASSYLTSGTSYEQYF.

V usage is TRBV28 and J usage is TRBJ1-5, with D uncertain. Germline assignment: CDR1 MDHEN and CDR2 SYDVKM. V lost 7 bases, J lost 2 bases, and 18 bases lay in between. The CDR3 sequence is 16 residues long. CDR3 bases: TGTGCCAGCACCTTCCCAGACCTGAGGGGCAATCAGCCCCAGCATTTT. Translated: CASTFPDLRGNQPQHF.